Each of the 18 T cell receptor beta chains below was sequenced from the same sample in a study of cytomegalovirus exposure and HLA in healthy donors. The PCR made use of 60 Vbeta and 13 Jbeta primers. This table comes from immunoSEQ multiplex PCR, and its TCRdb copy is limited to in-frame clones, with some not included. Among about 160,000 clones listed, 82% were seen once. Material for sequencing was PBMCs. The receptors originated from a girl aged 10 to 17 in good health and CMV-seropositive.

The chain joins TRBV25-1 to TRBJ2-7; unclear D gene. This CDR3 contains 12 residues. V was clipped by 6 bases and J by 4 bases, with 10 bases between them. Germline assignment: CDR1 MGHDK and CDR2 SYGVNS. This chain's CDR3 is CASRSSLYEQYF. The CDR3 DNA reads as TGTGCCAGCAGGTCGAGCCTTTACGAGCAGTACTTC.

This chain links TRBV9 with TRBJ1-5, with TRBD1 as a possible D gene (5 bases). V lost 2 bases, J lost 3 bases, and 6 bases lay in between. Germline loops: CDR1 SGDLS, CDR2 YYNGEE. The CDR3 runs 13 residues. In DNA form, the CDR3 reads TGTGCCAGCAGCGTGACAGACAATCAGCCCCAGCATTTT. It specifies CASSVTDNQPQHF.

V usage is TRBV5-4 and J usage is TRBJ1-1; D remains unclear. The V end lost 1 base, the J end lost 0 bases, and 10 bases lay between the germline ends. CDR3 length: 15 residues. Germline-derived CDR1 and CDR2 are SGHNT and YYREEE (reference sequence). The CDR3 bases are TGTGCCAGCAGCTTGATCGGAGATATGAACACTGAAGCTTTCTTT. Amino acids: CASSLIGDMNTEAFF.

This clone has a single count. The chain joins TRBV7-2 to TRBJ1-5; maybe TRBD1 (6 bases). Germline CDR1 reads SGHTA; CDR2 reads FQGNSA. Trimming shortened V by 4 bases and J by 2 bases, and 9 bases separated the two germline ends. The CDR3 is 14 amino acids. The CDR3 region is CASSSRGGNQPQHF. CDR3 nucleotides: TGTGCCAGCAGCTCCAGGGGAGGCAATCAGCCCCAGCATTTT.

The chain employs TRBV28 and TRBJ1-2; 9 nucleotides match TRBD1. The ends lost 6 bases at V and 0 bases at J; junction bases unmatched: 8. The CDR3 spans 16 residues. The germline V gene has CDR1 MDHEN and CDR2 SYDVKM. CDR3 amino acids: CASSTGGWKANYGYTF. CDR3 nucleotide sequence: TGTGCCAGCAGCACAGGGGGCTGGAAAGCTAACTATGGCTACACCTTC.

The CDR3 protein is CASSALSGEQFF. CDR3 nucleotides: TGTGCCAGCAGCGCCCTTAGCGGGGAGCAGTTCTTC. The V call is TRBV9, the J call TRBJ2-1; TRBD2 agrees at 7 bases. Germline loops: CDR1 SGDLS, CDR2 YYNGEE. The CDR3 extends over 12 amino acids. With V trimmed by 3 bases and J by 10 bases, 4 bases remained unmatched.

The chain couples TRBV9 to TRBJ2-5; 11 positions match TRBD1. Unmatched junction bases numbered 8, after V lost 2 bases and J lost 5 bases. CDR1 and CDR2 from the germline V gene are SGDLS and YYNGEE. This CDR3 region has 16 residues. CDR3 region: CASSVGWGTGGETQYF. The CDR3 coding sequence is TGTGCCAGCAGCGTTGGGTGGGGGACAGGGGGTGAGACCCAGTACTTC.

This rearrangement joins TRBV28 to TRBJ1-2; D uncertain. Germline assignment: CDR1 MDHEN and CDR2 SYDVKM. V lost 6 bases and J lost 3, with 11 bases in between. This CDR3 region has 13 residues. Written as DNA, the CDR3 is TGTGCCAGCAGCTCCCTTAGCGACTATGGCTACACCTTC. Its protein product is CASSSLSDYGYTF.

CDR3 loop: CASSMDWDADTQYF. CDR3 in DNA: TGTGCCAGCAGTATGGACTGGGATGCAGATACGCAGTATTTT. The chain has TRBV27 and TRBJ2-3, with D perhaps matching TRBD2 (5 bases). CDR1 MNHEY and CDR2 SMNVEV come from the germline V gene (reference sequence). Trimming cost V 5 bases and J 4 bases, with 13 bases left between them. The CDR3 covers 14 residues.

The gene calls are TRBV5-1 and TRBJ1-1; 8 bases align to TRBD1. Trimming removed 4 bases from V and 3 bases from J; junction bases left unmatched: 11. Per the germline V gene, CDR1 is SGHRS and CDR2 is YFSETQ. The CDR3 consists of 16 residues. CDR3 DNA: TGCGCCAGCAGCGGGCAGACAGGGGCACTGGACACTGAAGCTTTCTTT. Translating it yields CASSGQTGALDTEAFF.

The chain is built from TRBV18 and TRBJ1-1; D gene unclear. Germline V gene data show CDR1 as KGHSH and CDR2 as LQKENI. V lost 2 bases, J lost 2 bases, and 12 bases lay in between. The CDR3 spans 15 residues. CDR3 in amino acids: CASSPASSLNTEAFF. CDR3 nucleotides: TGTGCCAGCTCACCAGCGTCGTCCCTCAACACTGAAGCTTTCTTT.

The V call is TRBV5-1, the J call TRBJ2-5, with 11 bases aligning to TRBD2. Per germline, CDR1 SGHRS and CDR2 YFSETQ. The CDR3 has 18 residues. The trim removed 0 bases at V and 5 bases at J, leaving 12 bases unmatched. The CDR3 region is CASSLGTAGTSGGETQYF. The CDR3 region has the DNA TGCGCCAGCAGCTTGGGAACTGCCGGGACTAGCGGCGGGGAGACCCAGTACTTC.

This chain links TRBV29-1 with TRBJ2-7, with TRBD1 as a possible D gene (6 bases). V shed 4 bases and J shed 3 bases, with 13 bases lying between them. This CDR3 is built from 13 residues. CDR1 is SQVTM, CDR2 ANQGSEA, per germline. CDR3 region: CSVGRGQIYEQYF. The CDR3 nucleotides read TGCAGCGTTGGTCGGGGACAAATCTACGAGCAGTACTTC.

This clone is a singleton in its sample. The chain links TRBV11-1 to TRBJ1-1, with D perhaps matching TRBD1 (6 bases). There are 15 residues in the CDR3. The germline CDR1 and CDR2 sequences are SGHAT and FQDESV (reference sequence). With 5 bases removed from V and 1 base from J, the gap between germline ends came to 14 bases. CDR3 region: CASSELQGPNTEAFF. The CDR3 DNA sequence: TGTGCCAGCAGCGAGCTACAGGGCCCGAACACTGAAGCTTTCTTT.

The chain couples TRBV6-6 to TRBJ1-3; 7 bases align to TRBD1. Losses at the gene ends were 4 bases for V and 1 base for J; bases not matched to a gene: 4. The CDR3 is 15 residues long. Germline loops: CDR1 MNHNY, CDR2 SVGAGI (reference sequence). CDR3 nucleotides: TGTGCCAGCAGTTCCCAGACAGGGTCTGGAAACACCATATATTTT. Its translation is CASSSQTGSGNTIYF.

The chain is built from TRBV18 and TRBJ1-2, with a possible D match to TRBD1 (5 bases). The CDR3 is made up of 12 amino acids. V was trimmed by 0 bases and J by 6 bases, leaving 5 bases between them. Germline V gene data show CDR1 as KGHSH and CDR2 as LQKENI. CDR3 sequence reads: CASSPPGDGYTF. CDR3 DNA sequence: TGTGCCAGCTCACCACCAGGGGATGGCTACACCTTC.

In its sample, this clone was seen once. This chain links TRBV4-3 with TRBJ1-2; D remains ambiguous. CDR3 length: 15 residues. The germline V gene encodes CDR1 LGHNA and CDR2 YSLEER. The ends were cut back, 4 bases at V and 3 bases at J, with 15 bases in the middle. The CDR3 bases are TGCGCCAGCAGCCGAGGAACTGACTTGTACTATGGCTACACCTTC. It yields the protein CASSRGTDLYYGYTF.

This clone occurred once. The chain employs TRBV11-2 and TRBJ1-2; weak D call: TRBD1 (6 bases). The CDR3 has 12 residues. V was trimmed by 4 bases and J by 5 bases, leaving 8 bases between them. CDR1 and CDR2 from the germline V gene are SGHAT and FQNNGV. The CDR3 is CASSYTGYGYTF. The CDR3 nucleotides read TGTGCCAGCAGCTATACAGGGTATGGCTACACCTTC.